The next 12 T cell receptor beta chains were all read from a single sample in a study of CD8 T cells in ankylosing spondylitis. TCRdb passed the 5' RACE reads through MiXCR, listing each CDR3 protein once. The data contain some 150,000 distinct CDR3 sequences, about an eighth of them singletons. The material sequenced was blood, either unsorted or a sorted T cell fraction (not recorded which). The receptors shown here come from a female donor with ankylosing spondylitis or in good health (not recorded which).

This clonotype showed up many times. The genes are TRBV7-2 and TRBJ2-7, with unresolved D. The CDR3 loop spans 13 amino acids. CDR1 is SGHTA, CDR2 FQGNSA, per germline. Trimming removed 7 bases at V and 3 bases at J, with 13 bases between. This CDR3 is CASNPAENYEQYF. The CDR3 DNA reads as TGTGCCAGCAACCCTGCAGAGAACTACGAGCAGTACTTC.

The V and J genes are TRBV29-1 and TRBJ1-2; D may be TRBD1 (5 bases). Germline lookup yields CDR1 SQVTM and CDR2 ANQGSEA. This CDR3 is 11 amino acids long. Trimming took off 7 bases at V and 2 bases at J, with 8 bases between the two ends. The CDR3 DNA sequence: TGCAGCGCCGGGGGAAACTATGGCTACACCTTC. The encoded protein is CSAGGNYGYTF.

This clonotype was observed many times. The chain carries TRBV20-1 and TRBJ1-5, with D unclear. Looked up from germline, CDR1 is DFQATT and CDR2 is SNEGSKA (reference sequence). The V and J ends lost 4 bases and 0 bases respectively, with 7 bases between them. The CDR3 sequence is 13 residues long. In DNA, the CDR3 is TGCAGTGCTAACGACAATAGCAATCAGCCCCAGCATTTT. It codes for CSANDNSNQPQHF.

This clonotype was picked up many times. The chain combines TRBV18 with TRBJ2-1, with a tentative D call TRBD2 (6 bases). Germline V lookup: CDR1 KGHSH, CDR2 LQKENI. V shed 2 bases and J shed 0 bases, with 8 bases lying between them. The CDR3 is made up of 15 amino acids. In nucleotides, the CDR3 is TGTGCCAGCTCACCAGGGCGGGGCTCCTACAATGAGCAGTTCTTC. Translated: CASSPGRGSYNEQFF.

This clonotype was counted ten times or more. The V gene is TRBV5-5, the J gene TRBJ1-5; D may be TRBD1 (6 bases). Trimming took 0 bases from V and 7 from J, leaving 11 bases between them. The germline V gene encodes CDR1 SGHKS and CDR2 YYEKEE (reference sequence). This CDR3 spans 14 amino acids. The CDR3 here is CASSLEGGRQPQHF. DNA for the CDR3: TGTGCCAGCAGCTTGGAGGGGGGCAGGCAGCCCCAGCATTTT.

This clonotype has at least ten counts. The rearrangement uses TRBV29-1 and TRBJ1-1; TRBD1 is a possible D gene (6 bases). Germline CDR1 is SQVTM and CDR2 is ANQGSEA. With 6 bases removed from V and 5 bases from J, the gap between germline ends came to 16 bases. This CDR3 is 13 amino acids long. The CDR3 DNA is TGCAGCGTCGCAGACAGGATCCCTACTGAAGCTTTCTTT. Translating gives CSVADRIPTEAFF.

The chain's CDR3 is CSAGTGAREQYF. The CDR3, as DNA: TGCAGCGCCGGGACAGGGGCACGAGAGCAGTACTTC. This chain uses TRBV29-1 with TRBJ2-7; 10 bases fit TRBD1. The CDR3 covers 12 residues. Trimming took 7 bases from V and 7 from J; bases not matched to a gene: 7. Germline values: CDR1 SQVTM, CDR2 ANQGSEA.

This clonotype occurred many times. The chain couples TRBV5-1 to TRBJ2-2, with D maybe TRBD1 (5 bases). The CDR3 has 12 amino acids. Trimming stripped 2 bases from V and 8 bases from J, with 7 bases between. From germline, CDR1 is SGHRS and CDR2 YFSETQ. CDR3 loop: CASSLRQGELFF. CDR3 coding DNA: TGCGCCAGCAGCTTAAGACAGGGGGAGCTGTTTTTT.

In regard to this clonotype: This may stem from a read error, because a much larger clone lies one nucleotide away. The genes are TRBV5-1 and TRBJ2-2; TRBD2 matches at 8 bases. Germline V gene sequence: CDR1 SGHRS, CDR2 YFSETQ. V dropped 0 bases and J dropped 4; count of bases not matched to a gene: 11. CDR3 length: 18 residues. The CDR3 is CASSLGPAGEGSTGELFF. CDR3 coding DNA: TGCGCCAGCAGCTTGGGGCCAGCGGGAGAAGGAAGCACCGGGGAGCTGTTTTTT.

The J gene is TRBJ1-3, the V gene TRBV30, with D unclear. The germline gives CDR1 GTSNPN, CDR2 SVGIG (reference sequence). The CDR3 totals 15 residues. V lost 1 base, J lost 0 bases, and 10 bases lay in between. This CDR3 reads CAWSDLMGSGNTIYF. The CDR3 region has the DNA TGTGCCTGGAGTGACCTTATGGGCTCTGGAAACACCATATATTTT.

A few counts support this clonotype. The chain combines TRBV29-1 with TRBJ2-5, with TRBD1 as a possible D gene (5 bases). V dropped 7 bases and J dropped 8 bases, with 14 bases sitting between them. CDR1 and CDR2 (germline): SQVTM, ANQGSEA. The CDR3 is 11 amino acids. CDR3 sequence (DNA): TGCAGCGCTACCAGGGAAGGAACCCAGTACTTC. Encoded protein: CSATREGTQYF.

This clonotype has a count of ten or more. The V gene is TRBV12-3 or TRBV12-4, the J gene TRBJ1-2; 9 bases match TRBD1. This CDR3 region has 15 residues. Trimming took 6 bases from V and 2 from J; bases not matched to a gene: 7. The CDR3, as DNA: TGTGCCAGCAGGTTTATTGGGACAGGGAACTATGGCTACACCTTC. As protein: CASRFIGTGNYGYTF.